These 3 T cell receptor beta chains originate from one sample sequenced in a study of blood T cell repertoires in COVID-19. Sequencing used immunoSEQ multiplex PCR; TCRdb keeps in-frame clones, though not all of them. In the table there are approximately 94,000 clones, roughly 87% of which are singletons. Sequences were obtained from peripheral blood. These receptor sequences come from a young man in a cohort sampled during active COVID-19.

V is TRBV2 and J is TRBJ2-3, with 11 bases that match TRBD2. With V trimmed by 3 bases and J by 2 bases, 7 bases remained unmatched. Germline V CDR1 and CDR2: SNHLY, FYNNEI. The CDR3 has 17 residues. This CDR3 reads CASSDTRLAGTTDTQYF. CDR3 in DNA: TGTGCCAGCAGTGATACCCGACTAGCGGGGACCACAGATACGCAGTATTTT.

This clone was detected only once. This sequence joins TRBV19 and TRBJ2-4; weak D call: TRBD1 (6 bases). The CDR3 runs 19 residues. V was cut by 5 bases and J by 6 bases, with 29 bases left in between. Germline CDR1 is LNHDA and CDR2 is SQIVND (reference sequence). The CDR3 sequence is CASSLQGWISYDSLNIQYF. The CDR3 DNA sequence: TGTGCCAGTAGTCTCCAGGGGTGGATCTCTTACGATTCTCTAAACATTCAGTACTTC.

The J gene is TRBJ2-3, the V gene TRBV11-2, with D maybe TRBD1 (5 bases). The germline V gene encodes CDR1 SGHAT and CDR2 FQNNGV. Trimming took 5 bases from V and 3 from J, leaving 12 bases between them. The CDR3 sequence is 14 residues long. CDR3 residues: CASSRDQGTDTQYF. The CDR3 region has the DNA TGTGCCAGCAGCCGAGACCAGGGTACAGATACGCAGTATTTT.